One T cell receptor beta chain is described in this entry. The data were taken from a study of blood T cell repertoires in COVID-19. TCRdb's copy holds only in-frame clones and misses some; the assay was immunoSEQ multiplex PCR. The table lists some 200,000 clones, 94% of them singletons. Material: peripheral blood. The sequence came from a man aged 25 to 40 with COVID-19, enrolled during active disease.

CDR3 residues: CASSWTREGGYTF. The CDR3 region has the DNA TGTGCCAGCAGCTGGACCCGGGAAGGGGGCTACACCTTC. The V gene is TRBV6-2 or TRBV6-3, the J gene TRBJ1-2, with D uncertain. Germline V lookup: CDR1 MNHEY, CDR2 SVGEGT. V lost 6 bases, J lost 8 bases, and 16 bases lay in between. The CDR3 contains 13 residues.